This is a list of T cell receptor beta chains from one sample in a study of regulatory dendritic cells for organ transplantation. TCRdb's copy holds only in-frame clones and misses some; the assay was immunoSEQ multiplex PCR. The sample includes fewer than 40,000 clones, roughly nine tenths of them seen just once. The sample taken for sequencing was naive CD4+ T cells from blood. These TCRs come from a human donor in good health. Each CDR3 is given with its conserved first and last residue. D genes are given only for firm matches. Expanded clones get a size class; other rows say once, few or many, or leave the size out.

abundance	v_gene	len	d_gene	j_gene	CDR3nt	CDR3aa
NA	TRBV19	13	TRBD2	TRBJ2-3	TGTGCCACTGTTAGCGGGAGTTTTGATACGCAGTATTTT	CATVSGSFDTQYF
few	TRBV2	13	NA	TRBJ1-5	TGTGCCAGCGTTGCAGATAGCAATCAGCCCCAGCATTTT	CASVADSNQPQHF
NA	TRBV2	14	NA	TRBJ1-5	TGTGCCAGCAGTTCCGACAGGATGAATCAGCCCCAGCATTTT	CASSSDRMNQPQHF
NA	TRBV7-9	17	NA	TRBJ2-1	TGTGCCAGCAGCTTTCGCCGCTCGGGGAGAGGTCTCAATGAGCAGTTCTTC	CASSFRRSGRGLNEQFF
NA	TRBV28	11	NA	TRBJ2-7	TGTGCCAGCAGTTTATATTACGAGCAGTACTTC	CASSLYYEQYF
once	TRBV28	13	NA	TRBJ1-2	TGTGCCAGCAGTTTAGGAGGGGCTGATGGCTACACCTTC	CASSLGGADGYTF
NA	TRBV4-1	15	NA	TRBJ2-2	TGCGCCAGCAGCCCCGGACGAGGGGTAATCGGGGAGCTGTTTTTT	CASSPGRGVIGELFF
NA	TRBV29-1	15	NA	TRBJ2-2	TGCAGCGTTGCGCGGCAGGTCGGGGACACCGGGGAGCTGTTTTTT	CSVARQVGDTGELFF
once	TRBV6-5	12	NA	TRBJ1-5	TGTGCCAGCAGTGACAGAGGGCAGCCCCAGCATTTT	CASSDRGQPQHF
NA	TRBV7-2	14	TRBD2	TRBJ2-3	TGTGCCAGCAGCCTCGTCGGGGGGACAGATACGCAGTATTTT	CASSLVGGTDTQYF
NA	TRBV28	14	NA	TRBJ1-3	TGTGCCAGCAGTTTACCCGGTACTGGAAACACCATATATTTT	CASSLPGTGNTIYF
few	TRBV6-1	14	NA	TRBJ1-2	TGTGCCAGCAGTGAAGAGCTGACTTTCTATGGCTACACCTTC	CASSEELTFYGYTF
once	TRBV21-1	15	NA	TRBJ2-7	TGTGCCAGCAGCAAAGCGCTCGAGGGCTACTACGAGCAGTACTTC	CASSKALEGYYEQYF
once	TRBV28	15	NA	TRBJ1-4	TGTGCCAGCAGTTTAATAAGCGGGGGGTCCGAAAAACTGTTTTTT	CASSLISGGSEKLFF
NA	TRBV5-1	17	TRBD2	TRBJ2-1	TGCGCCAGCGCGCCACCCCCGGGAGGGTCCTCCTACAATGAGCAGTTCTTC	CASAPPPGGSSYNEQFF
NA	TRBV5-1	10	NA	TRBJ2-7	TGCGCCAGCAGCTCGTACGAGCAGTACTTC	CASSSYEQYF
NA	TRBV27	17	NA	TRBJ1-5	TGTGCCAGCAGTTCCCCCGGGACACTTCATAGCAATCAGCCCCAGCATTTT	CASSSPGTLHSNQPQHF
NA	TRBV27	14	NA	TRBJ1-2	TGTGCCAGCAGTTTGGACGGCCGGGTCTATGGCTACACCTTC	CASSLDGRVYGYTF
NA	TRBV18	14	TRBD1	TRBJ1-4	TGTGCCAGCTCAGCCGACAGGGGGAATGAAAAACTGTTTTTT	CASSADRGNEKLFF
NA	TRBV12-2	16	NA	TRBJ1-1	TGTGCAAGTCGCTTAGCGGTACAGGGGGCAGGGACTGAAGCTTTCTTT	CASRLAVQGAGTEAFF
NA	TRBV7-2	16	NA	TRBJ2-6	TGTGCCAGCAGCTTGATGTCGAGCTCTGGGGCCAACGTCCTGACTTTC	CASSLMSSSGANVLTF
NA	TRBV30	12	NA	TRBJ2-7	TGTGCCTGGAGCATACAGGGATACGAGCAGTACTTC	CAWSIQGYEQYF
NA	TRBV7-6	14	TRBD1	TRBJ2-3	TGTGCCAGCAGCAAAGGGACAGGCACAGATACGCAGTATTTT	CASSKGTGTDTQYF
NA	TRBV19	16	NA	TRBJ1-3	TGTGCCAGTAGGGATAACAGGGCAAACTCTGGAAACACCATATATTTT	CASRDNRANSGNTIYF
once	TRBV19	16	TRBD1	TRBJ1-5	TGTGCCAGTAGTCCGCGACAGGGCCCTTCAAATCAGCCCCAGCATTTT	CASSPRQGPSNQPQHF
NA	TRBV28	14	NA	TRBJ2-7	TGTGCCAGTGCCGGAGGAGGGTCGGTCAACGAGCAGTACTTC	CASAGGGSVNEQYF
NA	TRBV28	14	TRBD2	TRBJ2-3	TGTGCCAGCAGCCCGAGCGGGGGAGGAGATACGCAGTATTTT	CASSPSGGGDTQYF
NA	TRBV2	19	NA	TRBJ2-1	TGTGCCAGCAGTGAACGATTGGGATTTAGGGGACCTCAACGTAATGAGCAGTTCTTC	CASSERLGFRGPQRNEQFF
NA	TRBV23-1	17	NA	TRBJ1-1	TGCGCCAGCAGTCAATATGTCAGGACGGGCCAAAACACTGAAGCTTTCTTT	CASSQYVRTGQNTEAFF
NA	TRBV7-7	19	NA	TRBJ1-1	TGTGCTAGCAGCTTTTCTTATACCGGCGGGTCTGCTTATAACACTGAAGCTTTCTTT	CASSFSYTGGSAYNTEAFF
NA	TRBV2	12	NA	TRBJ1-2	TGTGCCAGCAGTGTTGGGAACTATGGCTACACCTTC	CASSVGNYGYTF
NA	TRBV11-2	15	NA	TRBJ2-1	TGTGCCAGCAGCTTAGTGACTACAACCTACAATGAGCAGTTCTTC	CASSLVTTTYNEQFF
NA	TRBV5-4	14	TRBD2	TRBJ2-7	TGTGCCAGCAGCTTGGCTGGGGCTAGCGGCGAGCAGTACTTC	CASSLAGASGEQYF
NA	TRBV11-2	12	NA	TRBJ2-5	TGTGCCAGCAGCTCGACAGAAGAGACCCAGTACTTC	CASSSTEETQYF
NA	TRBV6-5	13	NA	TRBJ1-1	TGTGCCAGCAAACGGGGGGCGTGGACTGAAGCTTTCTTT	CASKRGAWTEAFF
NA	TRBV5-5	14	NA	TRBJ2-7	TGTGCCAGCAGCTTGGTCCGGGACGGCTACGAGCAGTACTTC	CASSLVRDGYEQYF
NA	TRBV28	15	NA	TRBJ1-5	TGTGCCAGCAGTTCCCCCAGGGACCCCAATCAGCCCCAGCATTTT	CASSSPRDPNQPQHF
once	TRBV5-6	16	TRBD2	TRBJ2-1	TGTGCCAGCAGCCGACAACGACTAGCGGATTACAATGAGCAGTTCTTC	CASSRQRLADYNEQFF
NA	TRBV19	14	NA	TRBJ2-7	TGTGCCAGTAGGGTGGGCCCACAATCCTACGAGCAGTACTTC	CASRVGPQSYEQYF
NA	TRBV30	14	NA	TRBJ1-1	TGTGCCTGGTCTGAGGGGCAGGAGAACACTGAAGCTTTCTTT	CAWSEGQENTEAFF
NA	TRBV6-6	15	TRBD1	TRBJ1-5	TGTGCCAGCAGGAGGGGGCTGGATAGCAATCAGCCCCAGCATTTT	CASRRGLDSNQPQHF
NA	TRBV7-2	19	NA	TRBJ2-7	TGTGCCAGCAGCTTAGCGCACCGCCCCACAGGGTACTTCTCCTACGAGCAGTACTTC	CASSLAHRPTGYFSYEQYF
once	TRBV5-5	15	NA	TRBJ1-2	TGTGCCAGCAGCCTACCAGACAGGCCCTTCTATGGCTACACCTTC	CASSLPDRPFYGYTF
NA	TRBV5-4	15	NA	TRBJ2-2	TGTGCCAGCAGCTTGGCTCACTCGAACACCGGGGAGCTGTTTTTT	CASSLAHSNTGELFF
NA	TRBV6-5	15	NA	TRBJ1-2	TGTGCCAGCAATAGAGGTCTTAGCGGGCGAGATGGCTACACCTTC	CASNRGLSGRDGYTF
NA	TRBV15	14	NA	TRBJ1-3	TGTGCCACCAGCAGGCGAGATACTGGAAACACCATATATTTT	CATSRRDTGNTIYF
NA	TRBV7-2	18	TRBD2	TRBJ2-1	TGTGCCAGCAGCTTTAGCGGGGGGGCCGGGTGGTTGGAAAATGAGCAGTTCTTC	CASSFSGGAGWLENEQFF
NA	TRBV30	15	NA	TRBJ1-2	TGTGCCTGGAGTGTACCCGCGGGGTTTAACTATGGCTACACCTTC	CAWSVPAGFNYGYTF
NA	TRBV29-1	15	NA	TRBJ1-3	TGCAGCGTTGGCGGTACAGGGAGCCCTGGAAACACCATATATTTT	CSVGGTGSPGNTIYF
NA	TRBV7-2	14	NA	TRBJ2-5	TGTGCCAGCAGCTTAGCAGGGAGACGCGAGACCCAGTACTTC	CASSLAGRRETQYF
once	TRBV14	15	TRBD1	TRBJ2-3	TGTGCCAGCAGCCAATACAGGGGAGGCACAGATACGCAGTATTTT	CASSQYRGGTDTQYF
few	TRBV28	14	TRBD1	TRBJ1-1	TGTGCCAGCAGCCGACAGGGAGGTGGAACTGAAGCTTTCTTT	CASSRQGGGTEAFF
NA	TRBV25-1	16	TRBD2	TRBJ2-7	TGTGCCAGCAGTGAATATGACGGGAGGCCCTCCTACGAGCAGTACTTC	CASSEYDGRPSYEQYF
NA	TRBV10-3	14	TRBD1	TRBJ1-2	TGTGCCATCACACCGGGACAGGATAACTATGGCTACACCTTC	CAITPGQDNYGYTF
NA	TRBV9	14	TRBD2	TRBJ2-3	TGTGCCAGCAGTAGCGGGAGTATGACGGATACGCAGTATTTT	CASSSGSMTDTQYF
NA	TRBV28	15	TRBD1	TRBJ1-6	TGTGCCAGCAGTCGAGGGACAGGGGACAATTCACCCCTCCACTTT	CASSRGTGDNSPLHF
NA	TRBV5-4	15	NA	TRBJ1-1	TGTGCCAGCAGCCCCACCGGACTGCAGAACACTGAAGCTTTCTTT	CASSPTGLQNTEAFF
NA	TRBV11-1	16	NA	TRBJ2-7	TGTGCCAGCAGCGGGCGGGACAGCCACCTTTCCTACGAGCAGTACTTC	CASSGRDSHLSYEQYF
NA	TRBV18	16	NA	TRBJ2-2	TGTGCCAGCTCACCACCAGGGGTATGGGACACCGGGGAGCTGTTTTTT	CASSPPGVWDTGELFF